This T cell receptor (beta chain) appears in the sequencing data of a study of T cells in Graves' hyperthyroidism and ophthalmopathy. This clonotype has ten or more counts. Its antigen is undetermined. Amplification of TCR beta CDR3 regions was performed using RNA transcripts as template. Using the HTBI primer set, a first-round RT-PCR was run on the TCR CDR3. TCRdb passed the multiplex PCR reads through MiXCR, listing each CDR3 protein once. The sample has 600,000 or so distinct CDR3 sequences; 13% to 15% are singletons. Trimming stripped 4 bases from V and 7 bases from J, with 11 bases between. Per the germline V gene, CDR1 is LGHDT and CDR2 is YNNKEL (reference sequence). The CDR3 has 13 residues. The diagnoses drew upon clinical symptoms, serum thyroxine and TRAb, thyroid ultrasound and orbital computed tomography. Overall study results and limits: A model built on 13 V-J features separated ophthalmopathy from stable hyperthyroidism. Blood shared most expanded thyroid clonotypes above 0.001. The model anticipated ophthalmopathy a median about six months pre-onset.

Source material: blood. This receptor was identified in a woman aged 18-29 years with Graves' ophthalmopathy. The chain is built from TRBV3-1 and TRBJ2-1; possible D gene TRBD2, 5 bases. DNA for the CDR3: TGTGCCAGCAGCCGAGGGAGAGGAAATGAGCAGTTCTTC. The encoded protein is CASSRGRGNEQFF.